These 21 T cell receptor beta chains were sequenced from one sample in a study of regulatory T cells in long-lasting Graves disease. The sample's time point: persistent/refractory GD, antithyroid drugs over 5 years with positive TRAb. The TCR library was made from RNA extracted from PBMCs. Arm-PCR with iRepertoire HTBI primers amplified the CDR3 regions for these TCR beta libraries. TCRdb analysed the multiplex PCR reads with MiXCR anew, one entry per CDR3 protein. This table has about 470,000 distinct CDR3 sequences, approximately 21% appearing once. Sequencing was performed on peripheral blood mononuclear cells (PBMCs), taken when the disease was refractory, from a patient treated with antithyroid drugs. These receptors were collected from a female donor with Graves disease.

There are a few counts of this clonotype. This chain joins TRBV19 and TRBJ1-1, with 7 bases aligning to TRBD1. The CDR3 runs 16 residues. Germline V gene sequence: CDR1 LNHDA, CDR2 SQIVND (reference sequence). V trimming: 6 bases; J trimming: 4 bases; junction bases outside the gene matches: 14. The CDR3 protein is CASSHEGGGWVTEAFF. The DNA for the CDR3 is TGTGCCAGTAGCCATGAAGGGGGCGGTTGGGTCACTGAAGCTTTCTTT.

The chain joins TRBV29-1 to TRBJ1-1; D gene ambiguous. The CDR3 spans 14 residues. Trimming left V 7 bases short and J 0 bases short, with 15 bases between. In germline, CDR1 is SQVTM, CDR2 ANQGSEA. The CDR3 coding sequence is TGCAGCGCGAGCACAGTCACAATGAACACTGAAGCTTTCTTT. It is translated as CSASTVTMNTEAFF.

As to this clonotype: A much larger clone lies a single base off, so this may be a read error. The rearrangement joins TRBV29-1 to TRBJ1-1; unclear D gene. CDR1 SQVTM and CDR2 ANQGSEA come from the germline V gene. This CDR3 spans 11 amino acids. The CDR3 DNA sequence: TGCAGCGTTGGGATGCGCACTGAAGTTTTCTTT. It translates to CSVGMRTEVFF.

This chain connects TRBV20-1 to TRBJ1-5; D gene ambiguous. The CDR3 runs to 14 residues. V lost 6 bases to trimming and J lost 3 bases, with 15 bases between them. Germline assignment: CDR1 DFQATT and CDR2 SNEGSKA (reference sequence). As DNA, the CDR3 is TGCAGTGCCAGGATTTCAGGTACCAATCAGCCCCAGCATTTT. Translated: CSARISGTNQPQHF.

This clonotype has only a few counts. The chain links TRBV20-1 to TRBJ2-4; D could derive from TRBD1 or TRBD2 (5 bases each). The CDR3 is 14 amino acids. With 6 bases removed from V and 5 bases from J, the gap between germline ends came to 17 bases. Germline CDR1 and CDR2: DFQATT and SNEGSKA (reference sequence). CDR3 sequence (DNA): TGCAGTGCCAGACACGGGACGGACGAAAACATTCAGTACTTC. It yields the protein CSARHGTDENIQYF.

This clonotype was seen many times. The V call is TRBV9, the J call TRBJ2-5; D is perhaps TRBD2 (7 bases). This CDR3 comprises 15 residues. V was clipped by 6 bases and J by 0 bases, with 15 bases between them. Germline-derived CDR1 and CDR2 are SGDLS and YYNGEE. CDR3 loop: CASTAEGGDQETQYF. CDR3 nucleotide sequence: TGTGCCAGCACGGCGGAGGGGGGGGACCAAGAGACCCAGTACTTC.

This clonotype turned up a few times. A much larger clone sits a single nucleotide away, making a read error possible. The gene calls are TRBV27 and TRBJ2-6, with unresolved D. Germline assignment: CDR1 MNHEY and CDR2 SMNVEV (reference sequence). The CDR3 totals 13 residues. V lost 4 bases to trimming and J lost 2 bases, with 3 bases between them. Written as DNA, the CDR3 is TGTGCCAGCAGTTGGGCTGGGGCCAACGTCCTGACTTTC. Its translation is CASSWAGANVLTF. Combining the CDR3 with reference TRBV27 and TRBJ2-6 gives the whole variable domain EAQVTQNPRYLITVTGKKLTVTCSQNMNHEYMSWYRQDPGLGLRQIYYSMNVEVTDKGDVPEGYKVSRKEKRNFPLILESPSPNQTSLYFCASSWAGANVLTFGAGSRLTVL.

The chain combines TRBV6-2 or TRBV6-3 with TRBJ2-3, with a tentative D call TRBD2 (6 bases). V lost 6 bases to trimming and J lost 2 bases, with 15 bases between them. This CDR3 spans 15 amino acids. The germline gives CDR1 MNHEY, CDR2 SVGEGT. Here the CDR3 reads CASSDASANTDTQYF. As DNA, the CDR3 is TGTGCCAGCAGCGACGCTAGCGCCAACACAGATACGCAGTATTTT.

This clonotype has just a few counts. The DNA for the CDR3 is TGTGCCAGTAGTATCGCCGGGGCTCATGGCTACACCTTC. Amino acids: CASSIAGAHGYTF. The chain links TRBV19 to TRBJ1-2; D might be TRBD1 (5 bases). V gave up 3 bases and J gave up 6 bases, with 11 bases separating them. The CDR3 is 13 amino acids. CDR1 is LNHDA, CDR2 SQIVND, per germline (reference sequence).

This clonotype was detected ten times or more. This chain links TRBV19 with TRBJ2-5; no reliable D call. The CDR3 spans 13 residues. CDR1 and CDR2 from the germline V gene are LNHDA and SQIVND (reference sequence). Between the trimmed V and J ends, which lost 3 bases and 2 bases, there was a span of 7 bases. The CDR3, as DNA: TGTGCCAGTAGTATGAATCGACAAGAGACCCAGTACTTC. Amino acid sequence: CASSMNRQETQYF.

This clonotype occurred a few times. The chain links TRBV19 to TRBJ1-1; D may be TRBD1 (5 bases). The CDR3 sequence is 14 residues long. The germline V and J ends were trimmed by 6 bases and 6 bases, with 17 bases remaining between them. Germline CDR1 LNHDA, CDR2 SQIVND (reference sequence). CDR3 nucleotides: TGTGCCAGTAGCGGAGAATCCAGGGATCCTGAAGCTTTCTTT. Protein sequence: CASSGESRDPEAFF.

The chain recombines TRBV28 with TRBJ1-5; possibly TRBD1 for D (5 bases). Germline V CDR1 and CDR2: MDHEN, SYDVKM. The CDR3 extends over 18 amino acids. Trimming left V 6 bases short and J 1 base short, with 22 bases between. The chain's CDR3 is CASRAGTQGGESNQPQHF. CDR3 bases: TGTGCCAGCAGGGCCGGGACCCAGGGCGGAGAAAGCAATCAGCCCCAGCATTTT.

This clonotype was observed a single time. A read error is possible here, since a much larger clone lies one base away. The chain uses TRBV29-1 and TRBJ1-1; TRBD1 agrees at 8 bases. The germline gives CDR1 SQVTM, CDR2 ANQGSEA. The V and J ends lost 4 bases and 1 base, in that order; junction bases with no gene match: 2. This CDR3 contains 13 residues. CDR3: CSVVGQGNTEAFF. Written as DNA, the CDR3 is TGCAGCGTTGTAGGACAGGGGAACACTGAAGCTTTCTTT.

This clonotype was seen ten or more times. The rearrangement links TRBV9 to TRBJ1-1; D is ambiguous. There are 12 residues in the CDR3. Trimming left V 4 bases short and J 4 bases short, with 8 bases between. Germline assignment: CDR1 SGDLS and CDR2 YYNGEE. The DNA of the CDR3 is TGTGCCAGCAGCCCTATGGGCACTGAAGCTTTCTTT. It specifies CASSPMGTEAFF.

This clonotype appeared a single time. The chain employs TRBV2 and TRBJ2-6; TRBD2 agrees at 7 bases. Germline loops: CDR1 SNHLY, CDR2 FYNNEI. The V gene end was trimmed by 4 bases and the J gene end by 0 bases; junction bases not matched to a gene: 3. There are 16 residues in the CDR3. The CDR3, as DNA: TGTGCCAGCAGTGTGGGAGGGAACTCTGGGGCCAACGTCCTGACTTTC. Amino acids: CASSVGGNSGANVLTF.

There are many counts of this clonotype. The V call is TRBV28, the J call TRBJ2-7; 11 bases line up with TRBD1. The ends lost 5 bases at V and 2 bases at J; junction bases unmatched: 5. The CDR3 contains 15 residues. The germline V gene has CDR1 MDHEN and CDR2 SYDVKM. The CDR3, as DNA: TGTGCCAGCAGTGGCTCGGACAGGGGGCCCTACGAGCAGTACTTC. Residues: CASSGSDRGPYEQYF.

This clonotype has more than one count but fewer than ten. The J gene is TRBJ1-4, the V gene TRBV7-8; the match to TRBD1 covers 8 bases. Per germline, CDR1 SGHVS and CDR2 FQNEAQ. Germline trimming cut 4 bases from V and 8 bases from J; bases unmatched to any gene: 6. The CDR3 is 14 amino acids. CDR3 residues: CASSSQGAWEKLFF. CDR3 bases: TGTGCCAGCAGCTCCCAGGGGGCTTGGGAAAAACTGTTTTTT.

This clonotype was picked up one time. V and J are TRBV5-6 and TRBJ2-5; 9 bases fit TRBD2. The CDR3 is 12 residues long. J gave up 10 bases and V 2 bases, and 3 bases lay outside the gene matches. Germline CDR1 and CDR2: SGHDT and YYEEEE. This CDR3 reads CASSFRGGDQYF. The CDR3 nucleotides are TGTGCCAGCAGCTTTCGCGGGGGGGACCAGTACTTC.

At least ten counts were recorded for this clonotype. The V gene is TRBV29-1, the J gene TRBJ1-2, with D unclear. V was pared by 7 bases and J by 6 bases, with 18 bases between. This CDR3 is 13 amino acids long. Germline V gene lookup returns CDR1 SQVTM and CDR2 ANQGSEA. The CDR3 sequence: CSGTDLGEDGYTF. CDR3 coding DNA: TGCAGCGGGACTGACCTTGGGGAGGATGGCTACACCTTC.

The chain couples TRBV6-1 to TRBJ1-2, with 7 positions matching TRBD1. Germline CDR1 is MNHNS and CDR2 is SASEGT. V lost 5 bases to trimming and J lost 2 bases; unmatched junction nucleotides: 8. The CDR3 sequence is 15 residues long. The CDR3: CASSPRGGPNYGYTF. The CDR3 DNA reads as TGTGCCAGCAGTCCCAGGGGGGGGCCCAACTATGGCTACACCTTC.

This clonotype showed up many times. CDR3 sequence (DNA): TGTGCCAGCAGCGAGTCGCCGGGACTAGCGGGAGTCAAAAACATTCAGTACTTC. Its protein is CASSESPGLAGVKNIQYF. V is TRBV7-2 and J is TRBJ2-4, with 14 bases lining up with TRBD2. Germline V gene sequence: CDR1 SGHTA, CDR2 FQGNSA. The CDR3 contains 18 residues. J was trimmed by 3 bases and V by 5 bases; bases with no gene match: 9.